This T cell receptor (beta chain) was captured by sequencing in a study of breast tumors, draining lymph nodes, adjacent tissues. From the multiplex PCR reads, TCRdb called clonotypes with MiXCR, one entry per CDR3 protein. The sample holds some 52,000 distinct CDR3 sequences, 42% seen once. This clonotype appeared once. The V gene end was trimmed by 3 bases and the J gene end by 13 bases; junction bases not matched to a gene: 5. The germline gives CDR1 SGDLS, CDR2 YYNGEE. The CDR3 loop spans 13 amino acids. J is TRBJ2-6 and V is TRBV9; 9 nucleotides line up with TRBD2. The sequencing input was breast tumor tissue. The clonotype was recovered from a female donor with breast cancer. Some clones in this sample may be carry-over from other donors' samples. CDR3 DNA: TGTGCCAGCAGCGCACGAACTAGCGGGGTCCTGACTTTC. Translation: CASSARTSGVLTF.